These T cell receptor beta chains were read from a single sample in a study of regulatory T cells in long-lasting Graves disease. Using its own MiXCR run on the multiplex PCR reads, TCRdb lists one record per CDR3 protein. The repertoire includes about 660,000 distinct CDR3 sequences, around 30% of them detected once, and around 42% sits in the top ten. Sequenced here: peripheral blood mononuclear cells (PBMCs), sampled when the disease was refractory, from a patient treated with antithyroid drugs. The source is a female donor with Graves disease. CDR3s include the opening cysteine and the closing phenylalanine or tryptophan. A D gene is named only where the DNA matches it firmly. Expanded clones are given a class, and other clones once, few, many or no size at all.

D gene	clone size	V gene	J gene	CDR3 protein	CDR3 DNA
-	-	TRBV20-1	TRBJ1-5	CSARNPARGSNQPQHF	TGCAGTGCTAGAAACCCGGCCCGGGGTAGCAATCAGCCCCAGCATTTT
-	few	TRBV28	TRBJ1-1	CASSGGVGITEAFF	TGTGCCAGCAGTGGAGGGGTCGGTATCACTGAAGCTTTCTTT
TRBD1	-	TRBV10-2	TRBJ1-5	CASSVGQGADQPQHF	TGCGCCAGCAGTGTTGGACAGGGGGCTGATCAGCCCCAGCATTTT
-	-	TRBV3-1	TRBJ1-1	CASSQLGQGIMNTEAFF	TGTGCCAGCAGCCAGTTGGGGCAGGGCATCATGAACACTGAAGCTTTCTTT
TRBD1	-	TRBV27	TRBJ2-2	CASSPWTGWTGELFF	TGTGCCAGCAGTCCATGGACAGGGTGGACCGGGGAGCTGTTTTTT
-	few	TRBV29-1	TRBJ2-2	CSVETGTPTGELFF	TGCAGCGTTGAAACCGGGACACCCACCGGGGAGCTGTTTTTT
-	-	TRBV7-9	TRBJ1-1	CASIRGSQFNTEAFF	TGTGCCAGCATCCGCGGGTCGCAGTTCAACACTGAAGCTTTCTTT
TRBD2	once	TRBV3-1	TRBJ2-1	CASSQDRDYYNEQFF	TGTGCCAGCAGCCAAGACCGGGACTACTACAATGAGCAGTTCTTC
-	-	TRBV6-2/TRBV6-3	TRBJ2-7	CASSSPFSYEQYF	TGTGCCAGCAGTTCCCCCTTTTCCTACGAGCAGTACTTC
-	few	TRBV28	TRBJ2-2	CASSETTSGRTGELFF	TGTGCCAGCAGCGAAACGACATCGGGGAGGACCGGGGAGCTGTTTTTT
-	-	TRBV29-1	TRBJ1-1	CSGRGGTPNTEAFF	TGCAGCGGAAGGGGAGGGACACCGAACACTGAAGCTTTCTTT
TRBD2	-	TRBV3-1	TRBJ2-5	CASNQVGSGGETQYF	TGTGCCAGCAACCAAGTGGGGTCGGGGGGGGAGACCCAGTACTTC
TRBD1	few	TRBV6-1	TRBJ1-2	CASNGQAGNYGYTF	TGTGCCAGCAACGGACAGGCAGGGAACTATGGCTACACCTTC
-	few	TRBV19	TRBJ1-1	CASSITGFSNTEAFF	TGTGCCAGTAGTATAACAGGATTCTCGAACACTGAAGCTTTCTTT
-	-	TRBV30	TRBJ1-6	CAWSRDPGYNSPLHF	TGTGCCTGGAGTCGGGACCCGGGATATAATTCACCCCTCCACTTT
TRBD1	few	TRBV5-6	TRBJ2-7	CASSLASWDSYEQYF	TGTGCCAGCAGCTTGGCTAGTTGGGACAGCTACGAGCAGTACTTC
-	few	TRBV10-3	TRBJ2-1	CAISEGGMPPYNEQFF	TGTGCCATCAGTGAGGGAGGGATGCCCCCCTACAATGAGCAGTTCTTC
-	-	TRBV5-1	TRBJ2-2	CASSLSGADTGELFF	TGCGCCAGCAGCTTGTCAGGGGCGGACACCGGGGAGCTGTTTTTT
-	few	TRBV6-1	TRBJ2-7	CASRDPGRIISYEQYF	TGTGCCAGCAGAGACCCGGGACGGATTATCTCCTACGAGCAGTACTTC
TRBD1	many	TRBV11-2	TRBJ2-7	CASRYAGTGSYEQYF	TGTGCCAGCAGATACGCCGGGACAGGGTCCTACGAGCAGTACTTC
-	-	TRBV29-1	TRBJ1-1	CSAPQGVGTEAFF	TGCAGCGCACCCCAGGGAGTGGGGACTGAAGCTTTCTTT
TRBD1	-	TRBV11-2	TRBJ2-1	CASSPQGGRPSGGEQFF	TGTGCCAGCAGCCCACAGGGGGGTAGGCCCTCTGGGGGTGAGCAGTTCTTC
TRBD1	few	TRBV12-3/TRBV12-4	TRBJ2-7	CASSPGTGDGYEQYF	TGTGCCAGCAGCCCCGGGACAGGGGACGGCTACGAGCAGTACTTC
TRBD1	-	TRBV19	TRBJ1-5	CASTPGPTGGIQPQHF	TGTGCCAGTACCCCGGGGCCGACAGGGGGGATACAGCCCCAGCATTTT
TRBD1	few	TRBV12-3/TRBV12-4	TRBJ1-3	CASSPRDRDDLGNTIYF	TGTGCCAGCAGCCCCCGGGACAGGGACGATCTGGGAAACACCATATATTTT
-	few	TRBV6-1	TRBJ2-6	CASSSTSHKTTGANVLTF	TGTGCCAGCAGCTCTACTAGTCACAAGACTACTGGGGCCAACGTCCTGACTTTC
-	-	TRBV4-1	TRBJ2-7	CASSQPLGEQYF	TGCGCCAGCAGCCAACCCCTCGGCGAGCAGTACTTC